Presented here are 13 T cell receptor beta chains from one specimen sequenced in a study of a mutant IDH1 vaccine in newly diagnosed glioma. TCRdb's copy holds only in-frame clones and misses some; the assay was immunoSEQ multiplex PCR. The sample contains about 67,000 clones, approximately 84% of which appear only once. These receptors have no known antigen. Time point defined: week 23, last vaccination. In every dose of vaccine, 300 ug of mutant IDH1 20-mer peptide was given alongside topical imiquimod. The material was PBMCs, obtained from a glioma patient whose treatment included an IDH1 peptide vaccine. Receptor source: a young man with glioma.

The V call is TRBV6-6, the J call TRBJ1-5, with 7 bases identical to TRBD1. CDR3 length: 14 residues. The J segment lost 7 bases and the V segment lost 7 bases, leaving 10 bases of the junction unmatched. CDR1 and CDR2 from the germline V gene are MNHNY and SVGAGI (reference sequence). CDR3 DNA: TGTGCCAGCACCACACAGGGGTTGGACCAGCCCCAGCATTTT. The encoded protein is CASTTQGLDQPQHF.

This clone was detected a few times. The chain links TRBV29-1 to TRBJ1-1, with D unclear. V lost 1 base and J lost 4, with 10 bases in between. This CDR3 contains 13 residues. Germline V gene sequence: CDR1 SQVTM, CDR2 ANQGSEA. The CDR3 spells CSVEGYGVTEAFF. CDR3 coding DNA: TGCAGCGTTGAAGGGTACGGGGTCACTGAAGCTTTCTTT.

In its sample, this clone was seen once. V usage is TRBV5-1 and J usage is TRBJ1-4, with a weak D call TRBD1 (6 bases). Deletions cut 5 bases from V and 0 bases from J, with 11 bases between. The CDR3 runs 15 residues. Germline V gene lookup returns CDR1 SGHRS and CDR2 YFSETQ. The CDR3 coding sequence is TGCGCCAGCAGGTCCTGGACAGCAACTAATGAAAAACTGTTTTTT. Translating it yields CASRSWTATNEKLFF.

This chain joins TRBV6-1 and TRBJ2-3; 8 bases fit TRBD2. V lost 3 bases, J lost 1 base, and 3 bases stayed unmatched. The CDR3 has 15 amino acids. Germline CDR1 MNHNS, CDR2 SASEGT. The CDR3 DNA is TGTGCCAGCAGTGAGTGGCGGGGGGGCACAGATACGCAGTATTTT. It codes for CASSEWRGGTDTQYF.

The chain uses TRBV7-9 and TRBJ1-2, with unresolved D. The germline V gene encodes CDR1 SEHNR and CDR2 FQNEAQ (reference sequence). V dropped 4 bases and J dropped 1 base, with 10 bases sitting between them. The CDR3 is made up of 14 amino acids. The CDR3 coding sequence is TGTGCCAGCAGCTCACTGACGGGTAACTATGGCTACACCTTC. Encoded protein: CASSSLTGNYGYTF.

The rearrangement uses TRBV2 and TRBJ1-1; possible D gene TRBD1, 5 bases. This CDR3 is 13 amino acids long. Looked up from germline, CDR1 is SNHLY and CDR2 is FYNNEI. The ends were cut back, 3 bases at V and 8 bases at J, with 13 bases in the middle. In DNA, the CDR3 is TGTGCCAGCAGTGACCCCCCAGGGTTGGAAGCTTTCTTT. Its protein is CASSDPPGLEAFF.

The V call is TRBV7-2, the J call TRBJ1-1; D possibly corresponds to TRBD1 (6 bases). Germline V gives CDR1 SGHTA, CDR2 FQGNSA. The CDR3 is 14 residues long. Trimming took 5 bases from V and 1 from J, leaving 11 bases between them. CDR3 bases: TGTGCCAGCAGCGGGGGCTTTGGGAACACTGAAGCTTTCTTT. It encodes CASSGGFGNTEAFF.

This clone occurred a few times. DNA for the CDR3: TGTGCCAGCAGTGCGGAGGGGAACACTGAAGCTTTCTTT. Its protein product is CASSAEGNTEAFF. The chain couples TRBV2 to TRBJ1-1; no clear D gene. V was pared by 4 bases and J by 1 base, with 7 bases between. Germline V CDR1 and CDR2: SNHLY, FYNNEI. The CDR3 spans 13 residues.

This clone occurred once. J is TRBJ1-1 and V is TRBV7-9; a weak D match, TRBD1 (6 bases). Germline assignment: CDR1 SEHNR and CDR2 FQNEAQ (reference sequence). The CDR3 totals 13 residues. Trimming cost V 5 bases and J 6 bases, with 13 bases left between them. CDR3 region: CASSIDRLSEAFF. The CDR3 DNA sequence: TGTGCCAGCAGCATTGACAGGTTGTCTGAAGCTTTCTTT.

V gene TRBV6-5 combines with J gene TRBJ2-7; D is perhaps TRBD1 (6 bases). Germline CDR1 MNHEY, CDR2 SVGAGI. With 6 bases removed from V and 10 bases from J, the gap between germline ends came to 22 bases. CDR3 size: 14 residues. The CDR3 reads CASSPTTGLGAQYF. As DNA, the CDR3 is TGTGCCAGCAGCCCGACCACAGGGTTGGGGGCTCAGTACTTC.

The rearrangement joins TRBV7-9 to TRBJ1-1; no definite D call. The CDR3 covers 11 residues. Germline lookup yields CDR1 SEHNR and CDR2 FQNEAQ (reference sequence). V was cut by 3 bases and J by 6 bases, with 5 bases left in between. CDR3 in DNA: TGTGCCAGCAGCTTTCAGGCTGAAGCTTTCTTT. It codes for CASSFQAEAFF.

The DNA for the CDR3 is TGCGCCAGCAGCTCCCTAGAGGGTCTAGCGGGAGGGCCCCGCACAGATACGCAGTATTTT. This gives the protein CASSSLEGLAGGPRTDTQYF. The rearrangement joins TRBV5-1 to TRBJ2-3, with 12 bases matching TRBD2. The V and J ends lost 3 bases and 1 base, in that order; junction bases with no gene match: 15. The CDR3 runs 20 residues. The V gene's germline CDR1 is SGHRS and CDR2 YFSETQ.

The chain uses TRBV5-4 and TRBJ2-6; 8 bases are shared with TRBD2. CDR1 is SGHNT and CDR2 is YYREEE in the germline V gene (reference sequence). Trimming took 4 bases from V and 2 from J; bases not matched to a gene: 5. CDR3 length: 16 amino acids. The CDR3 bases are TGTGCCAGCAGCCCGGACGGGGGGGCTGGGGCCAACGTCCTGACTTTC. Its translation is CASSPDGGAGANVLTF.